This T cell receptor beta chain was captured in a study of early stage breast cancer tumors. Sequencing used immunoSEQ multiplex PCR; TCRdb keeps in-frame clones, though not all of them. This sample carries about 24,000 clones, around 70% of them seen once, and the ten largest clones take around 10%. Germline loops: CDR1 MDHEN, CDR2 SYDVKM. The CDR3 has 16 residues. The ends were cut back, 3 bases at V and 6 bases at J, with 18 bases in the middle. Sample: breast tumor tissue. This clonotype was obtained from a person between 55 and 69 years old with breast cancer. This chain uses TRBV28 with TRBJ2-4; perhaps TRBD1 as D (5 bases). CDR3 nucleotides: TGTGCCAGCAGTTTTCCTCGTGGGGCCGGGTTAAACATTCAGTACTTC. Protein: CASSFPRGAGLNIQYF.